This T cell receptor (beta chain) was obtained from a study of blood T cell repertoires in COVID-19. The V gene end was trimmed by 0 bases and the J gene end by 3 bases; junction bases not matched to a gene: 6. Per germline, CDR1 SGHNT and CDR2 YYREEE (reference sequence). The CDR3 is 16 residues long. All enrollees were roughly 18 to 90 years old and from fewer than 25 US areas. Only in-frame clones appear in the TCRdb table, and some are missing; sequencing was by immunoSEQ multiplex PCR. The sample holds some 150,000 clones; less than 90% are singletons and the top ten take 5% to 7%. The rearrangement joins TRBV5-4 to TRBJ1-5, with 7 bases lining up with TRBD1. The sample was PBMCs or T cells enriched from blood (not recorded which). This clonotype was obtained from a woman in her fifties or sixties who had been exposed to COVID-19. This CDR3 reads CASSLGTGEANQPQHF. DNA of the CDR3: TGTGCCAGCAGCTTGGGCACAGGGGAGGCCAATCAGCCCCAGCATTTT.